This entry describes one T cell receptor (beta chain). Per the authors' pipeline: Cell counts per sample came from amplifying reference gene primers. Some clones are missing from TCRdb's copy, which holds only in-frame ones; the method was immunoSEQ multiplex PCR. V and J calls plus clone size are reproduced from that table; the DNA served to infer D and trimming. The sample holds approximately 190,000 clones, 65% to 90% seen once. This sample is drawn from a study of blood T cell repertoires in COVID-19. Looking at the study overall: Sites across the United States, Italy and Spain contributed samples from acute and convalescent COVID-19. Nucleic acid was either cDNA or gDNA, and it came from T cells, B-cell-depleted T cells, or PBMCs.

The source is a man older than 75 with acute or convalescent COVID-19. The specimen was peripheral blood.

The DNA of the CDR3 is TGTGCCAGCAGCTCATCTTCACCTAGCGGGAAACAGTACTTC. Translated: CASSSSSPSGKQYF. The chain links TRBV28 to TRBJ2-7; TRBD2 matches 9 bases. V was clipped by 6 bases and J by 10 bases; unmatched bases: 13. Germline V gene data show CDR1 as MDHEN and CDR2 as SYDVKM. CDR3 length equals 14 residues.